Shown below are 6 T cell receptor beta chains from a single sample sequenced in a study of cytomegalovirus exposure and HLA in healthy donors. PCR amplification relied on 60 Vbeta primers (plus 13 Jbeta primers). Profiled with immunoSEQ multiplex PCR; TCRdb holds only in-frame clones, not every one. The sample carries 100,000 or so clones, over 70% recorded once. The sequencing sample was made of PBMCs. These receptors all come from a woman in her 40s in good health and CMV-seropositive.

The chain's CDR3 is CASSYFDEQFF. CDR3 DNA: TGTGCCAGCAGTTATTTCGATGAGCAGTTCTTC. This chain links TRBV6-5 with TRBJ2-1; no firm D call. Per germline, CDR1 MNHEY and CDR2 SVGAGI. Trimming cost V 3 bases and J 8 bases, with 5 bases left between them. The length of the CDR3 is 11 residues.

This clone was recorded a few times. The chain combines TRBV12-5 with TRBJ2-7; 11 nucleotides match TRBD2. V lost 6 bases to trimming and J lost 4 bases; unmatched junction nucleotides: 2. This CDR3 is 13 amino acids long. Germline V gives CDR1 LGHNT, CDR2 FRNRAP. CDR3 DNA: TGTGCTAGTGGGTTAGCGGGGGGGTACGAGCAGTACTTC. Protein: CASGLAGGYEQYF.

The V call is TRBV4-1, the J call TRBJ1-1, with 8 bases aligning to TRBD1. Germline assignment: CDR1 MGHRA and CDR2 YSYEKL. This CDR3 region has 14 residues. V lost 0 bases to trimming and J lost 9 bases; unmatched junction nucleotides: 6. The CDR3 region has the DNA TGCGCCAGCAGCCAAGATCAAATCAGGGGGCAAGCTTTCTTT. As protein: CASSQDQIRGQAFF.

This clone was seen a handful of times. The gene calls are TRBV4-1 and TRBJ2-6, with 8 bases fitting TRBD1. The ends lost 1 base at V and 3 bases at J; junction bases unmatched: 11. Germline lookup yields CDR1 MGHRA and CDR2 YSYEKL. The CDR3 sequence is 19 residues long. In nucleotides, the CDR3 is TGCGCCAGCAGCCAAGTCGTTCTCAGGGGGCCGGGTGGGGCCAACGTCCTGACTTTC. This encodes CASSQVVLRGPGGANVLTF.

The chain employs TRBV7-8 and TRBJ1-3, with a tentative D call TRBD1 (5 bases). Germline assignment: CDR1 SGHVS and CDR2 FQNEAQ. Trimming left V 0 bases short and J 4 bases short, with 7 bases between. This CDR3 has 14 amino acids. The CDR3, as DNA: TGTGCCAGCAGCTTAGCAGGGGTCGGAAACACCATATATTTT. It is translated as CASSLAGVGNTIYF.

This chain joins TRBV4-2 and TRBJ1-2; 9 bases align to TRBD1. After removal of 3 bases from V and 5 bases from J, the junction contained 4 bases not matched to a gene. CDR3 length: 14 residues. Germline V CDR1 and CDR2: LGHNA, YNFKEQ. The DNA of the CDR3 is TGTGCCAGCAGCCAGGGACAGGGAGGGTATGGCTACACCTTC. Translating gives CASSQGQGGYGYTF.